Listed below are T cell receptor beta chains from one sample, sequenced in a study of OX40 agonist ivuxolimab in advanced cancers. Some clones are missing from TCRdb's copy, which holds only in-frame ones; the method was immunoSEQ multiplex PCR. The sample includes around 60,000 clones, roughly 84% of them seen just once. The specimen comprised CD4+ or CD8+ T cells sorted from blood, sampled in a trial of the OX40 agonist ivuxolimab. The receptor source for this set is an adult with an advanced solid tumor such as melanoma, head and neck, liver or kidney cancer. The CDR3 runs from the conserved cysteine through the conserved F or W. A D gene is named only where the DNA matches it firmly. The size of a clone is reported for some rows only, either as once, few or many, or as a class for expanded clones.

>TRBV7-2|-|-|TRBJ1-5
CASSPRTNQPQHF
TGTGCCAGCAGCCCTAGGACCAATCAGCCCCAGCATTTT
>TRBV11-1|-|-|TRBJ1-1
CASSSPDGGISRGTEAFF
TGTGCCAGCAGCTCCCCCGACGGAGGGATATCCCGAGGAACTGAAGCTTTCTTT
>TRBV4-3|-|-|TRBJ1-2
CASSQERGYYGYTF
TGCGCCAGCAGCCAAGAGAGGGGGTACTATGGCTACACCTTC
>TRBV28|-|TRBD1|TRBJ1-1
CASRPTSGTGNTEAFF
TGTGCCAGCAGGCCTACCTCCGGGACAGGGAACACTGAAGCTTTCTTT
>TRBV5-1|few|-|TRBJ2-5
CASSLGQETQYF
TGCGCCAGCAGCTTGGGACAAGAGACCCAGTACTTC
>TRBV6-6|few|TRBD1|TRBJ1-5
CASSRGQGNQPQHF
TGTGCCAGCAGCCGGGGACAGGGGAATCAGCCCCAGCATTTT
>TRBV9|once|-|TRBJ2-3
CASSPRGEQGGLADTQYF
TGTGCCAGCAGCCCCCGAGGAGAACAGGGAGGGTTGGCAGATACGCAGTATTTT
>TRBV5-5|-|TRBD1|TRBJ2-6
CASSPRQGPSSGANVLTF
TGTGCCAGCAGCCCCCGACAGGGGCCTAGCTCTGGGGCCAACGTCCTGACTTTC
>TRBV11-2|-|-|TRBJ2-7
CASSLRAYEQYF
TGTGCCAGCAGCTTGAGAGCCTACGAGCAGTACTTC
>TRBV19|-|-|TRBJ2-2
CASSQRGTVSMELFF
TGTGCCAGTAGCCAAAGGGGGACCGTCTCCATGGAGCTGTTTTTT
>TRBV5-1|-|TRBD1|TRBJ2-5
CASSVDRVAETQYF
TGCGCCAGCAGCGTGGACAGGGTGGCCGAGACCCAGTACTTC
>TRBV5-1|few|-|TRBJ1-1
CATSAEGRAGTEAFF
TGCGCCACTTCCGCCGAGGGGAGGGCGGGCACTGAAGCTTTCTTT
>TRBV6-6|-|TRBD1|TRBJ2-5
CASSSAGTGGETQYF
TGTGCCAGCAGTTCCGCCGGGACAGGGGGGGAGACCCAGTACTTC
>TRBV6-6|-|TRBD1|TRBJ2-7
CASSYSDRGGEQYF
TGTGCCAGCAGCTACTCGGACAGGGGAGGCGAGCAGTACTTC
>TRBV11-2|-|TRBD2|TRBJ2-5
CASSFERGQETQYF
TGTGCCAGCAGCTTCGAGCGGGGGCAAGAGACCCAGTACTTC
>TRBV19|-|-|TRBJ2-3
CASRSRAQEVDTQYF
TGTGCCAGTAGATCCCGCGCACAGGAGGTGGATACGCAGTATTTT
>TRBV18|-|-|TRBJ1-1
CASSPGAGNTEAFF
TGTGCCAGCTCACCAGGGGCAGGGAACACTGAAGCTTTCTTT
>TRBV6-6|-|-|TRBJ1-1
CASSEPPTVPEAFF
TGTGCCAGCAGCGAACCACCGACGGTCCCTGAAGCTTTCTTT
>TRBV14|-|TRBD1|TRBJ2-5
CASSLGQGSMGEAQYF
TGTGCCAGCAGCCTGGGACAGGGATCCATGGGAGAGGCCCAGTACTTC
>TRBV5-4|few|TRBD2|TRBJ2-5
CASRLAGALETQYF
TGTGCCAGCAGACTAGCGGGGGCTCTGGAGACCCAGTACTTC
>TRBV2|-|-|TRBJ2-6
CASSSLAGANVLTF
TGTGCCAGCAGTTCTCTAGCTGGGGCCAACGTCCTGACTTTC
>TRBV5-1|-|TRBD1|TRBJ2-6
CASSLETGGISGANVLTF
TGCGCCAGCAGCTTGGAGACAGGGGGGATCTCTGGGGCCAACGTCCTGACTTTC
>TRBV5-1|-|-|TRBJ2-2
CASSLRQVQAGELFF
TGCGCCAGCAGCCTTAGACAGGTTCAGGCCGGGGAGCTGTTTTTT